This T cell receptor beta chain was found in a study of siplizumab effects on memory and regulatory T cells. Study-level findings and limits: Proliferating Tregs from siplizumab cultures lacked functional confirmation of suppression. Versus roughly 27% in controls, the mappable alloreactive CD4+ clones averaged nearly 70% Treg-derived with siplizumab.

V lost 3 bases and J 2 bases, leaving 11 bases between the germline ends. The CDR3 has 15 amino acids. Per germline, CDR1 LNHDA and CDR2 SQIVND (reference sequence). Only in-frame clones appear in the TCRdb table, and some are missing; sequencing was by immunoSEQ multiplex PCR. The sample carries tens of thousands of clones, roughly 93% recorded once. For this clone: Antigen: not known.

J is TRBJ1-5 and V is TRBV19; D gene unclear. The specimen was CD8+ T cells sorted from blood. The receptor comes from a human donor in good health. CDR3 sequence reads: CASSILSFGNQPQHF. Written as DNA, the CDR3 is TGTGCCAGTAGTATTCTGTCGTTTGGCAATCAGCCCCAGCATTTT.